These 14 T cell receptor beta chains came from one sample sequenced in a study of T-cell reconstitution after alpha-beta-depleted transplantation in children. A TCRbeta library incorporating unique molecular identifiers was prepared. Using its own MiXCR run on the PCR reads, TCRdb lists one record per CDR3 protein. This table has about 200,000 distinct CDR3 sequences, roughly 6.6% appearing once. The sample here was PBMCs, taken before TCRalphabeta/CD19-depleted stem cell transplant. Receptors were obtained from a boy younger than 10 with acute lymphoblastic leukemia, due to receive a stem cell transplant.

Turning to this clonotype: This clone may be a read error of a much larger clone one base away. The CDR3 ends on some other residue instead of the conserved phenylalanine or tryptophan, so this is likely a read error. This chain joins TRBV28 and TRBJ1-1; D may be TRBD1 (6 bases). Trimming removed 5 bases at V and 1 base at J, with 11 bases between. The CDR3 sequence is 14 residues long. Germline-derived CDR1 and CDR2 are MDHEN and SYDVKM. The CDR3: CASSLLGGNTEAFY. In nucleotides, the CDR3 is TGTGCCAGCAGTCTCTTAGGGGGGAACACTGAAGCTTTCTAT.

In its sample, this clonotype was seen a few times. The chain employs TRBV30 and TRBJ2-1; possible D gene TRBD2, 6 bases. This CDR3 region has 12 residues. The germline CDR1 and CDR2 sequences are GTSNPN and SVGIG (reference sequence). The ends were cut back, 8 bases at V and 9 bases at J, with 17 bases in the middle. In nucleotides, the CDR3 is TGTGCCGCACGACGGCGGGGTGGTGAGCAGTTCTTC. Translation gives CAARRRGGEQFF.

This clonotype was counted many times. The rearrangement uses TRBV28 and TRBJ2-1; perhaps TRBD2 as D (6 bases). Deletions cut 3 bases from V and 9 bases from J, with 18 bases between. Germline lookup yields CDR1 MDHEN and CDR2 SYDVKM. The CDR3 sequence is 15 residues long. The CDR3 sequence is CASSFPGGSLGEQFF. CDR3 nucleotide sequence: TGTGCCAGCAGTTTCCCTGGGGGGAGTTTGGGTGAGCAGTTCTTC.

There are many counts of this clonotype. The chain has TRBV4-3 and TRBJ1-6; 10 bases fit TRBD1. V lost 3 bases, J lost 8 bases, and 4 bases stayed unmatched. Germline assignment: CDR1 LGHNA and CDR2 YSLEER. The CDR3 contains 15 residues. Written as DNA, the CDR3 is TGCGCCAGCAGCCAGACGGGACAGGGGCATTCACCCCTCCACTTT. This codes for CASSQTGQGHSPLHF.

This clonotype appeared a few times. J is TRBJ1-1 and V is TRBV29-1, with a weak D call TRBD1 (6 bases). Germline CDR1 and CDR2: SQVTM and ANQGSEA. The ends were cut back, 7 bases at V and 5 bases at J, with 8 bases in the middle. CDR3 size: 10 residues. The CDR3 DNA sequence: TGCAGCGCCGGACAGACTGAAGCTTTCTTT. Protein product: CSAGQTEAFF.

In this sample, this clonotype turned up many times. The CDR3: CASSYTTSGYEQYF. In nucleotides, the CDR3 is TGTGCCAGCAGTTACACGACTAGCGGGTACGAGCAGTACTTC. The genes are TRBV6-5 and TRBJ2-7, with 10 positions matching TRBD2. This CDR3 region has 14 residues. Losses at the gene ends were 2 bases for V and 4 bases for J; bases not matched to a gene: 2. Looked up from germline, CDR1 is MNHEY and CDR2 is SVGAGI.

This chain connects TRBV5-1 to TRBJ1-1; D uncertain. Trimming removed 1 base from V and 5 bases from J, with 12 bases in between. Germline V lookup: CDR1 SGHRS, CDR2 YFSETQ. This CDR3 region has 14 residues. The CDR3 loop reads CASSLTSMGTEAFF. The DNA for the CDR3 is TGCGCCAGCAGCTTGACCTCTATGGGGACTGAAGCTTTCTTT.

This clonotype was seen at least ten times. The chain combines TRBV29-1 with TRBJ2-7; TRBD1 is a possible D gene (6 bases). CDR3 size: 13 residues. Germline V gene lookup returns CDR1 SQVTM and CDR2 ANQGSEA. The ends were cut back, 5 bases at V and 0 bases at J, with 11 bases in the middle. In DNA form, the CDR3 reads TGCAGCGTTCAGGGGACCTCCTCCTACGAGCAGTACTTC. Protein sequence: CSVQGTSSYEQYF.

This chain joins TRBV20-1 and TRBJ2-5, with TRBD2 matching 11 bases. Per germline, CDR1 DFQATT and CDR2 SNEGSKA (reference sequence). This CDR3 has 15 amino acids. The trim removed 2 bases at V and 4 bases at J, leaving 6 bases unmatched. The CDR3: CSARNPGTSGETQYF. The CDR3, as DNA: TGCAGTGCTAGAAACCCCGGGACTAGCGGAGAGACCCAGTACTTC.

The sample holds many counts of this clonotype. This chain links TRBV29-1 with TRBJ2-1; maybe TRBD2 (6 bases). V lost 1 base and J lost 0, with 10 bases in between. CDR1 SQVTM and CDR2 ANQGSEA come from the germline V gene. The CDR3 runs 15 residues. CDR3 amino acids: CSVEGAGHSYNEQFF. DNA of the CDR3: TGCAGCGTTGAAGGAGCGGGCCACTCCTACAATGAGCAGTTCTTC.

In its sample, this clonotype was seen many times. As DNA, the CDR3 is TGTGCCAGCAGCCCAGCGGGGGATCAGTACTTC. This codes for CASSPAGDQYF. This chain connects TRBV11-2 to TRBJ2-5; 8 nucleotides align to TRBD2. V gave up 5 bases and J gave up 11 bases; unmatched junction bases: 4. Germline V gene sequence: CDR1 SGHAT, CDR2 FQNNGV. This CDR3 contains 11 residues.

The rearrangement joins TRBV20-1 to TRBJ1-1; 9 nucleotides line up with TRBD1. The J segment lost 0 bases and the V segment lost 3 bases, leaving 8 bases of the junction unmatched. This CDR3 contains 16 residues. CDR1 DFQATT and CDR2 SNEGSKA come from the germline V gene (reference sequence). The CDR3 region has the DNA TGCAGTGCTAGCTTCCGGACAGGGGTGATGAACACTGAAGCTTTCTTT. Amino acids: CSASFRTGVMNTEAFF.

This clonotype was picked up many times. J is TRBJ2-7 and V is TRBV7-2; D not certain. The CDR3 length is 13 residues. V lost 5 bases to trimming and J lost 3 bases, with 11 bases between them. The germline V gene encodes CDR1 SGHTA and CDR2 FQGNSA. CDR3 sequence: CASSLIGNYEQYF. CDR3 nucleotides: TGTGCCAGCAGCCTAATAGGAAACTACGAGCAGTACTTC. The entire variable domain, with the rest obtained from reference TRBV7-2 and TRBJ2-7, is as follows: GAGVSQSPSNKVTEKGKDVELRCDPISGHTALYWYRQSLGQGLEFLIYFQGNSAPDKSGLPSDRFSAERTGGSVSTLTIQRTQQEDSAVYLCASSLIGNYEQYFGPGTRLTVT.

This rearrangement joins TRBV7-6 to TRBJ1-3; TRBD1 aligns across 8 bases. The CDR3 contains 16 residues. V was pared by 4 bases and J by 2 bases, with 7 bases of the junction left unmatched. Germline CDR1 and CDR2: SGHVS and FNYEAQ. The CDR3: CASSSNRGMTGNTIYF. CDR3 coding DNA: TGTGCCAGCAGCTCTAACAGGGGGATGACTGGAAACACCATATATTTT.